This T cell receptor beta chain was captured by sequencing in a study of T cell responses to AZD1222 COVID-19 vaccine. Assay used: immunoSEQ multiplex PCR; TCRdb lists only in-frame clones, some missing. The table includes 150,000 to 180,000 clones, more than 75% detected once. The CDR3 loop spans 13 amino acids. With 8 bases removed from V and 4 bases from J, the gap between germline ends came to 14 bases. Germline CDR1 and CDR2: MNHEY and SVGAGI. The sample in question was peripheral blood, obtained on day 0 of AZD1222 vaccination. This TCR derives from an adult in good health. The gene calls are TRBV6-5 and TRBJ1-2; weak D call: TRBD1 (5 bases). The CDR3 protein is CASGANGGYGYTF. The CDR3 DNA sequence: TGTGCCAGCGGGGCGAACGGAGGCTATGGCTACACCTTC.